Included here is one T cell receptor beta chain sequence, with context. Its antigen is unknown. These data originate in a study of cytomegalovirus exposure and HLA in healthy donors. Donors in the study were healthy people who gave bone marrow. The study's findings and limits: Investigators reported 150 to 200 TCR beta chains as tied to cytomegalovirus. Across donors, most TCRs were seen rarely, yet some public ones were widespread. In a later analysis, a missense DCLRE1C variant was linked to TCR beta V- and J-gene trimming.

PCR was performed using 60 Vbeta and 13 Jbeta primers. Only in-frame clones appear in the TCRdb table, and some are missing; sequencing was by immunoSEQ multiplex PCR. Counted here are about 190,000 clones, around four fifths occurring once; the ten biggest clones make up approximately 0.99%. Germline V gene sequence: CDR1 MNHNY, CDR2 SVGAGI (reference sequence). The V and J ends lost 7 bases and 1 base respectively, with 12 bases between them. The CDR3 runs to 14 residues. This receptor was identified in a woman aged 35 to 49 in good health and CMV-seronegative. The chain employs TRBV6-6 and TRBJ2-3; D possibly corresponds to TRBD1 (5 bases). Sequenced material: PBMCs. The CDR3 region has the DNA TGTGCCAGCACTATAACAGGCGGCACAGATACGCAGTATTTT. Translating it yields CASTITGGTDTQYF.